The next 28 T cell receptor beta chains were all read from a single sample in a study of CD8 T cells in ankylosing spondylitis. A single record per CDR3 protein comes from TCRdb applying MiXCR to the 5' RACE reads. Counted here are about 23,000 distinct CDR3 sequences, approximately 16% occurring once; the ten biggest clones make up 25% to 30%. Sequencing input: blood. The receptors stem from a male donor with ankylosing spondylitis or in good health (not recorded which).

The chain carries TRBV28 and TRBJ2-4; 10 nucleotides align to TRBD2. The V gene's germline CDR1 is MDHEN and CDR2 SYDVKM. This CDR3 has 15 residues. Trimming removed 5 bases from V and 6 bases from J; junction bases left unmatched: 7. In DNA form, the CDR3 reads TGTGCCAGCAGTCTCAGCTCTAGCGGGGGAAACATTCAGTACTTC. Encoded protein: CASSLSSSGGNIQYF.

This clonotype rates as medium-sized. The chain recombines TRBV20-1 with TRBJ1-2, with D hard to call. Germline CDR1 is DFQATT and CDR2 is SNEGSKA (reference sequence). This CDR3 is 11 amino acids long. The germline V and J ends were trimmed by 6 bases and 8 bases, with 13 bases remaining between them. The CDR3 spells CSATDPGGYTF. The CDR3 DNA sequence: TGCAGTGCGACGGATCCTGGGGGCTACACCTTC.

V gene TRBV5-6 combines with J gene TRBJ1-1; tentative D call: TRBD1 (6 bases). V lost 10 bases and J 1 base, leaving 14 bases between the germline ends. The CDR3 covers 13 residues. Germline CDR1 and CDR2: SGHDT and YYEEEE. The CDR3 sequence is CAFLDRANTEAFF. CDR3 DNA sequence: TGTGCCTTTCTGGACAGAGCGAACACTGAAGCTTTCTTT.

This clonotype is labeled large. This chain uses TRBV4-3 with TRBJ2-2, with D perhaps matching TRBD1 or TRBD2 (5 bases each). Germline V CDR1 and CDR2: LGHNA, YSLEER. Trimming removed 2 bases at V and 6 bases at J, with 16 bases between. The CDR3 totals 16 residues. The DNA of the CDR3 is TGCGCCAGCAGCCAATCTCAGAGAGGGGATCCCGGGGAGCTGTTTTTT. As protein: CASSQSQRGDPGELFF.

This clonotype was found a few times. The chain combines TRBV3-1 with TRBJ2-3, with 9 bases matching TRBD1. This CDR3 is 17 amino acids long. Germline lookup yields CDR1 LGHDT and CDR2 YNNKEL (reference sequence). V trimming: 0 bases; J trimming: 5 bases; junction bases outside the gene matches: 9. This CDR3 reads CASSQDLADRGGDTQYF. CDR3 bases: TGTGCCAGCAGCCAAGATCTGGCGGACAGGGGTGGAGATACGCAGTATTTT.

V usage is TRBV2 and J usage is TRBJ2-1; weak D call: TRBD1 (5 bases). Germline values: CDR1 SNHLY, CDR2 FYNNEI. There are 11 residues in the CDR3. Trimming left V 6 bases short and J 8 bases short, with 8 bases between. CDR3 in amino acids: CASSRAYEQFF. In DNA form, the CDR3 reads TGTGCCAGCAGCAGGGCTTATGAGCAGTTCTTC.

This clonotype was counted between two and nine times. The V and J genes are TRBV2 and TRBJ2-1; 12 nucleotides match TRBD2. The junction had 5 bases not matched to a gene; V was cut back by 7 bases and J by 4 bases. This CDR3 is 15 amino acids long. Germline assignment: CDR1 SNHLY and CDR2 FYNNEI. The CDR3 DNA follows: TGTGCCAGCACTCGACTAGCGGGGGAGTACAATGAGCAGTTCTTC. Translated, it gives CASTRLAGEYNEQFF. Based on the CDR3 plus reference TRBV2 and TRBJ2-1, the full variable domain is EPEVTQTPSHQVTQMGQEVILRCVPISNHLYFYWYRQILGQKVEFLVSFYNNEISEKSEIFDDQFSVERPDGSNFTLKIRSTKLEDSAMYFCASTRLAGEYNEQFFGPGTRLTVL.

This clonotype was seen at least ten times. The chain uses TRBV20-1 and TRBJ2-1; 8 nucleotides line up with TRBD2. Germline CDR1 and CDR2: DFQATT and SNEGSKA (reference sequence). With 1 base clipped from V and 9 bases from J, the junction kept 8 bases outside the gene matches. This CDR3 region has 14 residues. CDR3: CSARGLAGGSEQFF. As DNA, the CDR3 is TGCAGTGCTAGAGGCCTAGCGGGTGGGAGTGAGCAGTTCTTC.

The CDR3 is CASSETGPRVTEAFF. CDR3 in DNA: TGTGCCAGCAGTGAAACGGGACCCAGGGTTACTGAAGCTTTCTTT. The chain links TRBV27 to TRBJ1-1, with D perhaps matching TRBD1 (5 bases). Per germline, CDR1 MNHEY and CDR2 SMNVEV (reference sequence). The V end was cut by 5 bases, the J end by 5 bases, with 18 bases between. This CDR3 has 15 amino acids.

The chain employs TRBV6-5 and TRBJ1-2; TRBD1 is a possible D gene (6 bases). The V end lost 6 bases, the J end lost 6 bases, and 14 bases lay between the germline ends. This CDR3 is built from 13 residues. Germline V gene data show CDR1 as MNHEY and CDR2 as SVGAGI. This chain's CDR3 is CASRPNRAHGYTF. DNA of the CDR3: TGTGCCAGCAGGCCCAACAGGGCCCATGGCTACACCTTC.

This clonotype was seen only a few times. V gene TRBV29-1 combines with J gene TRBJ2-3; the match to TRBD2 covers 9 bases. The CDR3 sequence is 19 residues long. With 6 bases clipped from V and 0 bases from J, the junction kept 19 bases outside the gene matches. In germline, CDR1 is SQVTM, CDR2 ANQGSEA. The CDR3 sequence: CSVLGLLASGAPSTDTQYF. CDR3 DNA sequence: TGCAGCGTGTTAGGGCTCTTGGCTAGCGGGGCCCCTAGCACAGATACGCAGTATTTT.

This clonotype was detected only a few times. V is TRBV6-5 and J is TRBJ2-3; D not certain. This CDR3 contains 16 residues. Deletions cut 2 bases from V and 4 bases from J, with 16 bases between. The germline CDR1 and CDR2 sequences are MNHEY and SVGAGI. The CDR3 DNA sequence: TGTGCCAGCAGTTACGCCACTGCCAGCTTAGCAGATACGCAGTATTTT. It translates to CASSYATASLADTQYF.

Note on this clonotype: The junction departs from germline at one end; a sequencing error may be responsible. The chain combines TRBV29-1 with TRBJ2-3; 7 bases line up with TRBD1. Germline V CDR1 and CDR2: SQVTM, ANQGSEA. This CDR3 has 15 residues. The CDR3 sequence: CSVEARDRHTDTQYF. DNA for the CDR3: TGCAGCGTAGAAGCCCGGGACAGACACACAGATACGCAGTATTTT.

J is TRBJ1-2 and V is TRBV28; D unresolved. V lost 7 bases and J lost 2, with 11 bases in between. Per the germline V gene, CDR1 is MDHEN and CDR2 is SYDVKM. The CDR3 sequence is 13 residues long. The CDR3 loop is CASNSLINYGYTF. In nucleotides, the CDR3 is TGTGCCAGCAACAGCCTAATAAACTATGGCTACACCTTC.

The table lists this clonotype with a few counts. The chain is built from TRBV7-9 and TRBJ1-6; no clear D. The CDR3 covers 14 residues. Per the germline V gene, CDR1 is SEHNR and CDR2 is FQNEAQ (reference sequence). V shed 2 bases and J shed 9 bases, with 11 bases lying between them. CDR3 sequence (DNA): TGTGCCAGCAGCTTACTCGGTCTGGTTTCACCCCTCCACTTT. Translated, it gives CASSLLGLVSPLHF.

The gene calls are TRBV6-2 or TRBV6-3 and TRBJ2-2; D is unresolved. CDR3 size: 14 residues. Per the germline V gene, CDR1 is MNHEY and CDR2 is SVGEGT. V lost 7 bases to trimming and J lost 0 bases, with 9 bases between them. CDR3 region: CASNQVSNTGELFF. In DNA form, the CDR3 reads TGTGCCAGCAATCAGGTGTCGAACACCGGGGAGCTGTTTTTT.

The chain uses TRBV5-1 and TRBJ2-2; 11 positions agree with TRBD1. The CDR3 covers 18 residues. Germline V gene data show CDR1 as SGHRS and CDR2 as YFSETQ. V was clipped by 3 bases and J by 7 bases; unmatched bases: 14. This CDR3 reads CASSSAGQGAPYGGELFF. The CDR3 DNA sequence: TGCGCCAGCAGCTCGGCCGGACAGGGGGCCCCCTACGGCGGGGAGCTGTTTTTT.

The chain combines TRBV20-1 with TRBJ1-3; 8 bases fit TRBD1. After removal of 1 base from V and 5 bases from J, the junction contained 7 bases not matched to a gene. The CDR3 has 15 amino acids. Per the germline V gene, CDR1 is DFQATT and CDR2 is SNEGSKA (reference sequence). This chain's CDR3 is CSARGQGMTRNTIYF. The DNA of the CDR3 is TGCAGTGCTAGAGGACAGGGGATGACCCGAAACACCATATATTTT.

At least ten counts were recorded for this clonotype. The chain carries TRBV6-2 or TRBV6-3 and TRBJ2-1, with D maybe TRBD2 (5 bases). Trimming removed 4 bases at V and 1 base at J, with 11 bases between. CDR1 and CDR2 from the germline V gene are MNHEY and SVGEGT. The CDR3 covers 15 residues. CDR3 sequence (DNA): TGTGCCAGCAGTTTACTAGACGGGTCCTACAATGAGCAGTTCTTC. This sequence encodes CASSLLDGSYNEQFF.

V gene TRBV6-1 combines with J gene TRBJ1-2; unclear D gene. Trimming took off 4 bases at V and 3 bases at J, with 18 bases between the two ends. This CDR3 has 16 residues. CDR1 and CDR2 (germline): MNHNS, SASEGT. In DNA form, the CDR3 reads TGTGCCAGCAGTGGCGGGGAGGGAGGGAAGTACTATGGCTACACCTTC. This sequence encodes CASSGGEGGKYYGYTF.

The sample holds many counts of this clonotype. The gene calls are TRBV15 and TRBJ2-3; D gene ambiguous. V lost 0 bases and J lost 12, with 7 bases in between. This CDR3 is built from 11 residues. The germline CDR1 and CDR2 sequences are LNHNV and YYDKDF (reference sequence). In DNA form, the CDR3 reads TGTGCCACCAGCAGAGATTCCCTACAGTATTTT. Protein product: CATSRDSLQYF.

This sequence joins TRBV20-1 and TRBJ2-2, with a possible D match to TRBD1 (5 bases). Trimming removed 5 bases from V and 1 base from J, with 8 bases in between. The CDR3 spans 13 residues. The germline V gene encodes CDR1 DFQATT and CDR2 SNEGSKA (reference sequence). Written as DNA, the CDR3 is TGCAGTGCTTCTCAGGGGAACACCGGGGAGCTGTTTTTT. It is translated as CSASQGNTGELFF.

This clonotype was recorded at least ten times. The chain carries TRBV29-1 and TRBJ2-7, with 7 bases identical to TRBD1. Per the germline V gene, CDR1 is SQVTM and CDR2 is ANQGSEA. V lost 6 bases, J lost 2 bases, and 7 bases stayed unmatched. The CDR3 runs 13 residues. CDR3 bases: TGCAGCGTCAGACCGGGACAGACCTACGAGCAGTACTTC. This encodes CSVRPGQTYEQYF.

The table lists this clonotype with a few counts. The V and J genes are TRBV10-3 and TRBJ1-1; the match to TRBD1 covers 9 bases. Germline lookup yields CDR1 ENHRY and CDR2 SYGVKD. The CDR3 spans 13 residues. V was pared by 5 bases and J by 4 bases, with 2 bases of the junction left unmatched. This CDR3 reads CAISKTGGTEAFF. CDR3 coding DNA: TGTGCCATCAGTAAGACAGGGGGCACTGAAGCTTTCTTT.

By frequency in the sample, this clonotype is medium-sized. The chain is built from TRBV5-1 and TRBJ1-4, with D unclear. Germline values: CDR1 SGHRS, CDR2 YFSETQ. The CDR3 extends over 16 amino acids. The V end lost 0 bases, the J end lost 0 bases, and 9 bases lay between the germline ends. The CDR3 is CASSLDSGATNEKLFF. The CDR3 DNA follows: TGCGCCAGCAGCTTGGACTCGGGAGCAACTAATGAAAAACTGTTTTTT.

This clonotype was recorded many times. The V and J genes are TRBV12-3 or TRBV12-4 and TRBJ2-1; TRBD1 might be the D (5 bases). This CDR3 is built from 13 residues. V was trimmed by 5 bases and J by 12 bases, leaving 17 bases between them. CDR3 bases: TGTGCCAGCAGTCAGTCTCGCAGGGTAAGGCAGTTCTTC. Amino acid sequence: CASSQSRRVRQFF.

The chain employs TRBV20-1 and TRBJ2-5; TRBD2 agrees at 7 bases. Per germline, CDR1 DFQATT and CDR2 SNEGSKA (reference sequence). Trimming took 3 bases from V and 4 from J; bases not matched to a gene: 8. The CDR3 consists of 14 residues. CDR3 loop: CSASYSGGRETQYF. CDR3 in DNA: TGCAGTGCTAGTTATTCGGGCGGGAGAGAGACCCAGTACTTC.

In this sample, this clonotype turned up a few times. The chain has TRBV5-1 and TRBJ1-1, with D unresolved. Trimming cost V 0 bases and J 2 bases, with 8 bases left between them. The germline gives CDR1 SGHRS, CDR2 YFSETQ. The CDR3 is 14 residues long. For the CDR3, the DNA is TGCGCCAGCAGCTTGGCTCAACTCAACACTGAAGCTTTCTTT. It specifies CASSLAQLNTEAFF.